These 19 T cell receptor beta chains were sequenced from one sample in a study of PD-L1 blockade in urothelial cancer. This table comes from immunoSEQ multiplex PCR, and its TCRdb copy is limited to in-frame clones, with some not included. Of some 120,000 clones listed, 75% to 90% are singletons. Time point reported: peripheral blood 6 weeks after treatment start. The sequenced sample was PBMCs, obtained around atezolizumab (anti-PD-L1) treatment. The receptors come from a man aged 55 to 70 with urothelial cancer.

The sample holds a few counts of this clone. The CDR3 loop is CASGRTGDGYTF. The DNA of the CDR3 is TGCGCCAGCGGCCGGACAGGGGACGGCTACACCTTC. The V call is TRBV5-1, the J call TRBJ1-2, with 9 bases lining up with TRBD1. The V gene end was trimmed by 7 bases and the J gene end by 8 bases; junction bases not matched to a gene: 6. The CDR3 spans 12 residues. Germline assignment: CDR1 SGHRS and CDR2 YFSETQ. Using reference TRBV5-1 and TRBJ1-2 for the parts outside the CDR3, the full variable domain is KAGVTQTPRYLIKTRGQQVTLSCSPISGHRSVSWYQQTPGQGLQFLFEYFSETQRNKGNFPGRFSGRQFSNSRSEMNVSTLELGDSALYLCASGRTGDGYTFGSGTRLTVV.

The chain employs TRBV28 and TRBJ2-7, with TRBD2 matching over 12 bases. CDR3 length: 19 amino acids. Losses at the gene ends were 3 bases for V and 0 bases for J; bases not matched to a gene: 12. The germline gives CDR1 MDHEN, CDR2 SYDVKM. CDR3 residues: CASSFGLAGFHSSSYEQYF. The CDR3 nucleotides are TGTGCCAGCAGTTTCGGACTAGCGGGATTTCACTCCTCCTCCTACGAGCAGTACTTC.

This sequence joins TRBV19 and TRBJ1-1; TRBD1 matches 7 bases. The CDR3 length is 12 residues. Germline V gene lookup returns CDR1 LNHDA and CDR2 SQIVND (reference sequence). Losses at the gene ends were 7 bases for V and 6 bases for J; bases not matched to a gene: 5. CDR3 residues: CASTWGTAEAFF. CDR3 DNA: TGTGCCAGTACTTGGGGGACAGCTGAAGCTTTCTTT.

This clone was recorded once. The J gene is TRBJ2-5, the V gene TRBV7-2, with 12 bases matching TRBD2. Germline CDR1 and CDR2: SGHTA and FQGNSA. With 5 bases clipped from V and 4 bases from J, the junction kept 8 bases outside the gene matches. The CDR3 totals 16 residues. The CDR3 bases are TGTGCCAGCAGCCGGCGACTAGCGGGAGTTGGAGAGACCCAGTACTTC. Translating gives CASSRRLAGVGETQYF.

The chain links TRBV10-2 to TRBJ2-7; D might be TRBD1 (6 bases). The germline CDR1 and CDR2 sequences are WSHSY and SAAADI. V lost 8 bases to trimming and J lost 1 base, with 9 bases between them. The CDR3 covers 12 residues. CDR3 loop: CASQQGSYEQYF. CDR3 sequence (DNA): TGCGCCAGCCAACAGGGTTCCTACGAGCAGTACTTC.

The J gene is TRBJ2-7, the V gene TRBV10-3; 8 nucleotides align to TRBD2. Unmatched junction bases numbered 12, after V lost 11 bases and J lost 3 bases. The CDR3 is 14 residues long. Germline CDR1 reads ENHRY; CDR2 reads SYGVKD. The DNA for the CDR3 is TGTGCCTCCCTGGGGAGCGGGAGCGTCTACGAGCAGTACTTC. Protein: CASLGSGSVYEQYF.

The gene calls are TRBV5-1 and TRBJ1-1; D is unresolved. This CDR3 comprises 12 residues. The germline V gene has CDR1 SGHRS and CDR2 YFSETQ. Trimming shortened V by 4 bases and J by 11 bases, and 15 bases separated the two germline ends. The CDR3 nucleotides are TGCGCCAGCAGCCCACTCGGGAATGAGGCTTTCTTT. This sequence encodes CASSPLGNEAFF.

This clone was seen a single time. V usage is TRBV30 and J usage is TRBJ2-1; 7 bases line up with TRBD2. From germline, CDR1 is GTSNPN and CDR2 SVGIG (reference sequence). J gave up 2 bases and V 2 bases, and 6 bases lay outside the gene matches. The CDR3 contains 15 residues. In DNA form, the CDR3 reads TGTGCCTGGAGTCATAAAGGACTAGCCTACAATGAGCAGTTCTTC. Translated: CAWSHKGLAYNEQFF.

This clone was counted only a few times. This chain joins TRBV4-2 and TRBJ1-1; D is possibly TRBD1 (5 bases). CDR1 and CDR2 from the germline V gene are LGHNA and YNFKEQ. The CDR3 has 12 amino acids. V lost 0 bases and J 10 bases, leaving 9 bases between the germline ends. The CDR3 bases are TGTGCCAGCAGCCAAGAATCCGGGGGAGCTTTCTTT. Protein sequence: CASSQESGGAFF.

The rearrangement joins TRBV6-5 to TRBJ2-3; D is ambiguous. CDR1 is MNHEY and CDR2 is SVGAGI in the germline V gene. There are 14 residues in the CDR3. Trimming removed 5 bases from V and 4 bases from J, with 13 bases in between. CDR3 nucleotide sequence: TGTGCCAGCAGTACCTCTAGGAATTCAGATACGCAGTATTTT. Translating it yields CASSTSRNSDTQYF.

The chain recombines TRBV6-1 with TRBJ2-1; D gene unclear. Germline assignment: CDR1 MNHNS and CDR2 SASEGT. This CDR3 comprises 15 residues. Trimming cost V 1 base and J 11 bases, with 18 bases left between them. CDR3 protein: CASSEEVIPQKQQFF. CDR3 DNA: TGTGCCAGCAGTGAAGAAGTCATCCCCCAAAAGCAGCAGTTCTTC.

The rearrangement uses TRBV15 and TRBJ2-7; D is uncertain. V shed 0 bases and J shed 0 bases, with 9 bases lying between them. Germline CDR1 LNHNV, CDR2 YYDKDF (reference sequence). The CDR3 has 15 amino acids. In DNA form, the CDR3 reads TGTGCCACCAGCAGAGATAACCCAGTCTCCTACGAGCAGTACTTC. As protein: CATSRDNPVSYEQYF.

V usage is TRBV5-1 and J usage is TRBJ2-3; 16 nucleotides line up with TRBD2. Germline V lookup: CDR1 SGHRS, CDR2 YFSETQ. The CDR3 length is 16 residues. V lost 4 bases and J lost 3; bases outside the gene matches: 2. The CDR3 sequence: CASSVGLAGGTDTQYF. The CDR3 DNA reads TGCGCCAGCAGCGTGGGACTAGCGGGGGGGACAGATACGCAGTATTTT. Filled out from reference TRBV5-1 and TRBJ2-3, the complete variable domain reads KAGVTQTPRYLIKTRGQQVTLSCSPISGHRSVSWYQQTPGQGLQFLFEYFSETQRNKGNFPGRFSGRQFSNSRSEMNVSTLELGDSALYLCASSVGLAGGTDTQYFGPGTRLTVL.

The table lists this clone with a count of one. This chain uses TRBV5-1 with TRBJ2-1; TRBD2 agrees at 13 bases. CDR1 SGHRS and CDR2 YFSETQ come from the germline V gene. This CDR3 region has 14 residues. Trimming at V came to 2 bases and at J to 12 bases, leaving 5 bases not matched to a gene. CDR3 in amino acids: CASSFGTSGAPQFF. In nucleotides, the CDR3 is TGCGCCAGCAGCTTTGGGACTAGCGGGGCTCCGCAGTTCTTC.

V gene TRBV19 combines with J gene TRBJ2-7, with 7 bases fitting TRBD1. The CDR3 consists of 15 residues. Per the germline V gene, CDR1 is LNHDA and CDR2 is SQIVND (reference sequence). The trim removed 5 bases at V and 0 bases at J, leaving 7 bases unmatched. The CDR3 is CASSARTGASYEQYF. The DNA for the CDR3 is TGTGCCAGTAGTGCCCGGACAGGCGCCTCCTACGAGCAGTACTTC.

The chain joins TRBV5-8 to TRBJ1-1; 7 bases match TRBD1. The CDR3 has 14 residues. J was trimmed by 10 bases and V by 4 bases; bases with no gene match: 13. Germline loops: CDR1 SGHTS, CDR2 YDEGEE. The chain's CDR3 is CASSIGQVFTRAFF. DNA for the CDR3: TGTGCCAGCAGCATAGGACAGGTCTTTACTCGAGCTTTCTTT.

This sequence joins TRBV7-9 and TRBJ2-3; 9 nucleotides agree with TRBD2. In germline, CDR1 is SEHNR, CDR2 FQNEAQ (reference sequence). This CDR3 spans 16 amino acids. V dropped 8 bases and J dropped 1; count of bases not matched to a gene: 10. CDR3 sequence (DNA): TGTGCCAGCGGAGAGGTAGCGGGAGCTGGCACAGATACGCAGTATTTT. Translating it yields CASGEVAGAGTDTQYF.

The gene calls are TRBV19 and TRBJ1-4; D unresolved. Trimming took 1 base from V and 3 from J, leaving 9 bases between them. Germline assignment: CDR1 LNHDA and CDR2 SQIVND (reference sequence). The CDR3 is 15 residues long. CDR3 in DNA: TGTGCCAGTAGTATAGCCGGGTCAGCTAATGAAAAACTGTTTTTT. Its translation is CASSIAGSANEKLFF. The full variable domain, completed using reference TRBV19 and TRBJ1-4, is DGGITQSPKYLFRKEGQNVTLSCEQNLNHDAMYWYRQDPGQGLRLIYYSQIVNDFQKGDIAEGYSVSREKKESFPLTVTSAQKNPTAFYLCASSIAGSANEKLFFGSGTQLSVL.

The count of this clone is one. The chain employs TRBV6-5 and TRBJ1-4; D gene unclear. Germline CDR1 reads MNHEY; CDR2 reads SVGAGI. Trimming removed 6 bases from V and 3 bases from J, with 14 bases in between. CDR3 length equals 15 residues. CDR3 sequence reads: CASSHQAVANEKLFF. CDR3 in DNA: TGTGCCAGCAGCCACCAAGCGGTGGCTAATGAAAAACTGTTTTTT.